Below are 18 T cell receptor beta chains sequenced from a single sample in a study of blood T cell repertoires in COVID-19. The data were produced by immunoSEQ multiplex PCR, yet TCRdb's version contains in-frame clones alone and is incomplete. The repertoire holds more than 95,000 clones, with 75% to 90% as singletons. Sequenced sample: peripheral blood. These receptors all come from a man between 60 and 75 years old with acute or convalescent COVID-19.

The chain uses TRBV6-5 and TRBJ2-2; 10 bases fit TRBD1. Per germline, CDR1 MNHEY and CDR2 SVGAGI. This CDR3 is 16 amino acids long. The V gene end was trimmed by 4 bases and the J gene end by 4 bases; junction bases not matched to a gene: 6. CDR3 sequence (DNA): TGTGCCAGCAGTTTCGACAGGGGGCTGAGCACCGGGGAGCTGTTTTTT. It is translated as CASSFDRGLSTGELFF.

The chain carries TRBV7-2 and TRBJ1-6, with D unclear. The CDR3 runs to 12 residues. Germline assignment: CDR1 SGHTA and CDR2 FQGNSA. Trimming took 5 bases from V and 14 from J, leaving 13 bases between them. CDR3 bases: TGTGCCAGCAGCCTCTACTTCTTGTCCCTCCACTTT. Protein sequence: CASSLYFLSLHF.

CDR3 DNA sequence: TGTGCCAGTAGGGAGCGCGGCACTGAAGCTTTCTTT. It encodes CASRERGTEAFF. The chain is built from TRBV7-2 and TRBJ1-1; D unclear. V lost 9 bases, J lost 4 bases, and 12 bases lay in between. Germline CDR1 is SGHTA and CDR2 is FQGNSA. The CDR3 has 12 amino acids.

The V gene is TRBV10-3, the J gene TRBJ2-3; D not resolved. This CDR3 is built from 12 residues. V was trimmed by 7 bases and J by 4 bases, leaving 9 bases between them. The germline V gene has CDR1 ENHRY and CDR2 SYGVKD. CDR3 sequence: CAINGGADTQYF. Here the CDR3 DNA reads TGTGCCATCAATGGCGGAGCAGATACGCAGTATTTT.

The rearrangement joins TRBV2 to TRBJ2-3; D is possibly TRBD1 (5 bases). The CDR3 is made up of 14 amino acids. Trimming took 3 bases from V and 1 from J, leaving 8 bases between them. Germline CDR1 and CDR2: SNHLY and FYNNEI. CDR3 region: CASSDQGGTDTQYF. The CDR3 DNA sequence: TGTGCCAGCAGTGATCAGGGTGGCACAGATACGCAGTATTTT.

This clone is a singleton in its sample. The rearrangement uses TRBV2 and TRBJ1-1; the D gene is possibly TRBD1 (5 bases). Trimming removed 5 bases at V and 11 bases at J, with 27 bases between. The CDR3 is 16 residues long. The germline CDR1 and CDR2 sequences are SNHLY and FYNNEI. The CDR3 loop is CASSNNLVQVLSMAFF. CDR3 coding DNA: TGTGCCAGCAGTAATAACCTGGTACAGGTCCTCTCAATGGCTTTCTTT.

This chain connects TRBV15 to TRBJ2-1; a weak D match, TRBD2 (6 bases). Germline V lookup: CDR1 LNHNV, CDR2 YYDKDF (reference sequence). With 0 bases removed from V and 3 bases from J, the gap between germline ends came to 12 bases. This CDR3 has 16 amino acids. The DNA of the CDR3 is TGTGCCACCAGCAGAGATCCGGGGGAACGCTACAATGAGCAGTTCTTC. It yields the protein CATSRDPGERYNEQFF.

This chain joins TRBV7-9 and TRBJ1-1, with a weak D call TRBD1 (6 bases). The germline CDR1 and CDR2 sequences are SEHNR and FQNEAQ (reference sequence). V was trimmed by 3 bases and J by 6 bases, leaving 17 bases between them. The CDR3 runs to 15 residues. The CDR3 loop reads CASSFGGAGGPEAFF. Written as DNA, the CDR3 is TGTGCCAGCAGCTTCGGCGGGGCGGGGGGGCCTGAAGCTTTCTTT.

The J gene is TRBJ2-2, the V gene TRBV5-4; 8 bases map to TRBD1. Germline lookup yields CDR1 SGHNT and CDR2 YYREEE (reference sequence). The CDR3 is 14 amino acids. With V trimmed by 0 bases and J by 6 bases, 1 base remained unmatched. The CDR3 here is CASSLDRGAGELFF. CDR3 DNA sequence: TGTGCCAGCAGCTTGGACAGGGGGGCCGGGGAGCTGTTTTTT.

The chain joins TRBV7-9 to TRBJ2-2; D is unresolved. In germline, CDR1 is SEHNR, CDR2 FQNEAQ (reference sequence). With 5 bases removed from V and 0 bases from J, the gap between germline ends came to 13 bases. This CDR3 spans 16 amino acids. Here the CDR3 reads CASSPVALANTGELFF. The CDR3, as DNA: TGTGCCAGCAGCCCGGTAGCTTTGGCGAACACCGGGGAGCTGTTTTTT.

The V call is TRBV2, the J call TRBJ1-3, with D unclear. Looked up from germline, CDR1 is SNHLY and CDR2 is FYNNEI. V was trimmed by 6 bases and J by 3 bases, leaving 12 bases between them. The CDR3 runs 14 residues. CDR3 residues: CASSFQANGNTIYF. The CDR3 nucleotides are TGTGCCAGCAGCTTCCAGGCGAATGGAAACACCATATATTTT.

The chain links TRBV24-1 to TRBJ2-1; 11 nucleotides match TRBD2. V trimming: 3 bases; J trimming: 2 bases; junction bases outside the gene matches: 2. Germline V gives CDR1 KGHDR, CDR2 SFDVKD. The CDR3 totals 16 residues. DNA for the CDR3: TGTGCCACCAGTGATATAGCGGGAGGGCCCTACAATGAGCAGTTCTTC. This codes for CATSDIAGGPYNEQFF.

This chain uses TRBV19 with TRBJ1-1, with D unclear. This CDR3 spans 13 amino acids. V gave up 7 bases and J gave up 2 bases, with 11 bases separating them. The germline V gene has CDR1 LNHDA and CDR2 SQIVND (reference sequence). The CDR3 coding sequence is TGTGCCAGTAATAACAGAGTAAACACTGAAGCTTTCTTT. This gives the protein CASNNRVNTEAFF.

The J gene is TRBJ1-1, the V gene TRBV7-6; D unclear. V lost 3 bases to trimming and J lost 1 base, with 6 bases between them. The CDR3 extends over 13 amino acids. CDR1 and CDR2 (germline): SGHVS, FNYEAQ. CDR3 region: CASSFVRNTEAFF. As DNA, the CDR3 is TGTGCCAGCAGCTTTGTCAGGAACACTGAAGCTTTCTTT.

The chain uses TRBV12-5 and TRBJ2-7, with D perhaps TRBD1 (5 bases). Per germline, CDR1 LGHNT and CDR2 FRNRAP. The CDR3 totals 13 residues. Trimming removed 6 bases from V and 3 bases from J, with 12 bases in between. CDR3 region: CASGQGLGYEQYF. As DNA, the CDR3 is TGTGCTAGTGGCCAGGGTCTTGGCTACGAGCAGTACTTC. The entire variable domain, with the rest obtained from reference TRBV12-5 and TRBJ2-7, is as follows: DARVTQTPRHKVTEMGQEVTMRCQPILGHNTVFWYRQTMMQGLELLAYFRNRAPLDDSGMPKDRFSAEMPDATLATLKIQPSEPRDSAVYFCASGQGLGYEQYFGPGTRLTVT.

The gene calls are TRBV7-9 and TRBJ1-4; D is perhaps TRBD1 (6 bases). This CDR3 region has 14 residues. Trimming took off 4 bases at V and 4 bases at J, with 10 bases between the two ends. Germline assignment: CDR1 SEHNR and CDR2 FQNEAQ (reference sequence). The CDR3 spells CASSSPGVNEKLFF. CDR3 nucleotides: TGTGCCAGCAGCTCGCCAGGGGTTAATGAAAAACTGTTTTTT.

The chain combines TRBV10-3 with TRBJ2-2, with a weak D call TRBD2 (5 bases). Germline V gives CDR1 ENHRY, CDR2 SYGVKD. The length of the CDR3 is 11 residues. Trimming left V 4 bases short and J 9 bases short, with 6 bases between. This chain's CDR3 is CAISVGRELFF. DNA for the CDR3: TGTGCCATCAGTGTCGGGAGGGAGCTGTTTTTT.

The chain's CDR3 is CASSEGQGTNTIYF. CDR3 DNA sequence: TGTGCCAGCAGTGAAGGACAGGGGACAAACACCATATATTTT. The chain uses TRBV6-1 and TRBJ1-3; 8 nucleotides line up with TRBD1. Per the germline V gene, CDR1 is MNHNS and CDR2 is SASEGT. The V gene end was trimmed by 1 base and the J gene end by 6 bases; junction bases not matched to a gene: 2. The CDR3 is 14 residues long.